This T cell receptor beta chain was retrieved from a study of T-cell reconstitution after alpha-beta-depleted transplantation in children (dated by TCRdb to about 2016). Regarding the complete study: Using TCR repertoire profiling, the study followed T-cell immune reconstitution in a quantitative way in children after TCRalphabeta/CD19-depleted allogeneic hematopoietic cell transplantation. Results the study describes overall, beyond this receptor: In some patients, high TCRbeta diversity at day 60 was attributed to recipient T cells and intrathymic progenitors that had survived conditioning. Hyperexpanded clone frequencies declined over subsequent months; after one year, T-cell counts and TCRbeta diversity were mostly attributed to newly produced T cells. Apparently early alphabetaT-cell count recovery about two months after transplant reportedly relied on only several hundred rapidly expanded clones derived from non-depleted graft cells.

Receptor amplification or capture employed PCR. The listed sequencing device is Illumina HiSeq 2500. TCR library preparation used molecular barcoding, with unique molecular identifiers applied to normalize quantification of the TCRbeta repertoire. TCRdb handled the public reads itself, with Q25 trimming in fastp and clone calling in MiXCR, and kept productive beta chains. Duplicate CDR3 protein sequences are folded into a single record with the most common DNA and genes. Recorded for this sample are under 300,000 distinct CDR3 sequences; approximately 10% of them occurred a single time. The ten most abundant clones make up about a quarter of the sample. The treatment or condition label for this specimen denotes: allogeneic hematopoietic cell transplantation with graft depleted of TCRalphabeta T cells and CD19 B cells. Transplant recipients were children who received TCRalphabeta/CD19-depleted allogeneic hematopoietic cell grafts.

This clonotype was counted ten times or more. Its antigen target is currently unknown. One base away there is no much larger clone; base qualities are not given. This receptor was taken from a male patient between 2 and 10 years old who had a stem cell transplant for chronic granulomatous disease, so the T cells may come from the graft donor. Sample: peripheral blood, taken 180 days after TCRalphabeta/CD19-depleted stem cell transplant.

The encoded CDR3 is CASSYGVDYEQYF. The DNA is as follows: TGTGCCAGCAGTTACGGGGTCGACTACGAGCAGTACTTC. The chain joins TRBV27 to TRBJ2-7; perhaps TRBD2 is the D gene, with 5 bases matching. V loses 4 bases, J loses 3 bases, and the germline ends lie 10 bases apart. The germline V gene (reference sequence) gives CDR1 as MNHEY and CDR2 as SMNVEV. The CDR3 runs 13 amino acids, cysteine and phenylalanine included. This entry keeps only the CDR3 DNA: 39 bases, framed from base 1.